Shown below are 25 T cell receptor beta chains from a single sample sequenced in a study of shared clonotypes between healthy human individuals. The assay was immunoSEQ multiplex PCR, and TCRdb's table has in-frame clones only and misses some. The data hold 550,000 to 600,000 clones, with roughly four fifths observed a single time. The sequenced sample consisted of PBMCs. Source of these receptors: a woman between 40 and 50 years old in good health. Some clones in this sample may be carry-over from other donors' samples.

In nucleotides, the CDR3 is TGTGCCAGCAGTTTATTCTGGTACGGTGAGCAGTTCTTC. It codes for CASSLFWYGEQFF. This rearrangement joins TRBV27 to TRBJ2-1, with D unclear. The germline CDR1 and CDR2 sequences are MNHEY and SMNVEV (reference sequence). Trimming shortened V by 1 base and J by 9 bases, and 10 bases separated the two germline ends. This CDR3 region has 13 residues.

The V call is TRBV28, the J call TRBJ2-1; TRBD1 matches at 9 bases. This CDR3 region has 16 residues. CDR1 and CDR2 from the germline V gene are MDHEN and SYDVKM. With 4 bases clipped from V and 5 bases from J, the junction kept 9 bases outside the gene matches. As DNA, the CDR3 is TGTGCCAGCAGTTGGACCGGACAGGGGAAGAACAATGAGCAGTTCTTC. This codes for CASSWTGQGKNNEQFF.

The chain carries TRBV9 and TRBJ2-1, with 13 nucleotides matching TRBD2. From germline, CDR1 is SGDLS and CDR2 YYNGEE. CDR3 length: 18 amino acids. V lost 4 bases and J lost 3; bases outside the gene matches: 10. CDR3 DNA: TGTGCCAGCAGCCCCGGACTAGCGGGAGTCATCGGCTACAATGAGCAGTTCTTC. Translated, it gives CASSPGLAGVIGYNEQFF.

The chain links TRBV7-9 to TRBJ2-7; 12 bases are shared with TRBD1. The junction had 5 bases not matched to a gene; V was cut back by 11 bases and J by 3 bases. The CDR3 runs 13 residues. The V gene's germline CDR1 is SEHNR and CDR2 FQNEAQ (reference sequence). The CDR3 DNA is TGTGCCTGGGGGGACAGGGGGCACTACGAGCAGTACTTC. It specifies CAWGDRGHYEQYF.

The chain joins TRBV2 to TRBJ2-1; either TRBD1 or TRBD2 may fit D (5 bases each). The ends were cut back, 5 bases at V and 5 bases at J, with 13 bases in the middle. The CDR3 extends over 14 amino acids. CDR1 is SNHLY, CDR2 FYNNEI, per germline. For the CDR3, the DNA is TGTGCCAGCAGTACCGGGACGGACGACAATGAGCAGTTCTTC. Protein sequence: CASSTGTDDNEQFF.

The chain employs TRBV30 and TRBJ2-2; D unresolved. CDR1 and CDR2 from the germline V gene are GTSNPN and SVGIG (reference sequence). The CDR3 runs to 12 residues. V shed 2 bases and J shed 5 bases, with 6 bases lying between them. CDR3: CAWSFRTGELFF. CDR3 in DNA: TGTGCCTGGAGTTTTCGGACCGGGGAGCTGTTTTTT. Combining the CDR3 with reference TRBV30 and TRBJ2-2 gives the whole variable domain SQTIHQWPATLVQPVGSPLSLECTVEGTSNPNLYWYRQAAGRGLQLLFYSVGIGQISSEVPQNLSASRPQDRQFILSSKKLLLSDSGFYLCAWSFRTGELFFGEGSRLTVL.

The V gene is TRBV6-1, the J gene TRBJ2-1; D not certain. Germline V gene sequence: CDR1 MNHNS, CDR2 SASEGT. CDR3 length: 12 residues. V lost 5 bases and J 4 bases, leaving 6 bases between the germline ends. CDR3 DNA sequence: TGTGCCAGCAGTTCCCGGTACAATGAGCAGTTCTTC. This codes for CASSSRYNEQFF.

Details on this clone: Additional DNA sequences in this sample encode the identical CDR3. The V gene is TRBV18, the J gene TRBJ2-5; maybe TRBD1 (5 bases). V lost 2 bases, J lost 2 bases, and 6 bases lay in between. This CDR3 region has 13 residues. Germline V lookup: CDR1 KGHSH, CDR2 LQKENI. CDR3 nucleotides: TGTGCCAGCTCACCAAGGGGTCAAGAGACCCAGTACTTC. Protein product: CASSPRGQETQYF.

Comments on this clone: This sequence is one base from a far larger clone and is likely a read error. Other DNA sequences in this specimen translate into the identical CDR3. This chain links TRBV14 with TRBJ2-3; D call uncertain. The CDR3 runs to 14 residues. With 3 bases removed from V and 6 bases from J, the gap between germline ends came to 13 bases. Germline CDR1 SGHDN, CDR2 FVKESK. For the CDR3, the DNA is TGTGCCAGCAGCCAGGCATTGAATCTCGATACGCAGTATTTT. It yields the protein CASSQALNLDTQYF.

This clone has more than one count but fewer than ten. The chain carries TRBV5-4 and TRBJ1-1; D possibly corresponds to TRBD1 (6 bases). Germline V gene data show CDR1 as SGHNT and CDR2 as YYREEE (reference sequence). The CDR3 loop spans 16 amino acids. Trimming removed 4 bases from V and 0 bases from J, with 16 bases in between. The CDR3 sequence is CASSPQGRDVNTEAFF. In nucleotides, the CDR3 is TGTGCCAGCAGCCCTCAGGGGCGGGACGTGAACACTGAAGCTTTCTTT.

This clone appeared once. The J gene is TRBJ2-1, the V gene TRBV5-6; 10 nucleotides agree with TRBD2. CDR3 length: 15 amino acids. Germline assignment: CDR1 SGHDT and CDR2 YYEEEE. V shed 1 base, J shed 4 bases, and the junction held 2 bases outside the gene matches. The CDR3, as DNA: TGTGCCAGCAGCTTGTCTAGCGGGAGTTACAATGAGCAGTTCTTC. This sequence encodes CASSLSSGSYNEQFF.

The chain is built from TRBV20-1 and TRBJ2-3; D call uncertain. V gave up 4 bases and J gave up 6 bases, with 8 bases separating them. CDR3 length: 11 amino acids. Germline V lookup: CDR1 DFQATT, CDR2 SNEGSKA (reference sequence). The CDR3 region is CSAINGDTQYF. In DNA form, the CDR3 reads TGCAGTGCTATCAACGGGGATACGCAGTATTTT.

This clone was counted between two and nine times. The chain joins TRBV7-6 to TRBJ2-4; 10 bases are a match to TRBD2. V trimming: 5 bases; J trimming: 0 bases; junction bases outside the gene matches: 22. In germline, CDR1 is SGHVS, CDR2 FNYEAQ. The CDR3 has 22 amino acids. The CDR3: CASSPRGVNRLAGALAKNIQYF. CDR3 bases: TGTGCCAGCAGCCCCCGGGGGGTGAATCGCCTAGCGGGGGCACTAGCCAAAAACATTCAGTACTTC.

The CDR3 sequence is CASSYNRGSGANVLTF. CDR3 sequence (DNA): TGTGCCAGCAGCTACAACAGGGGGAGTGGGGCCAACGTCCTGACTTTC. The V and J genes are TRBV11-2 and TRBJ2-6, with 8 bases matching TRBD1. J gave up 3 bases and V 4 bases, and 5 bases lay outside the gene matches. This CDR3 has 16 residues. Looked up from germline, CDR1 is SGHAT and CDR2 is FQNNGV.

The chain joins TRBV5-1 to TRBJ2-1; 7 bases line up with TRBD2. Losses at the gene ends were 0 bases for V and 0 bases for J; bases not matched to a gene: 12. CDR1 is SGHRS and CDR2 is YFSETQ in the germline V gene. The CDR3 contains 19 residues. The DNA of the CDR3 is TGCGCCAGCAGCTTGGCCAGCGGGACCATAACGAGCTCCTACAATGAGCAGTTCTTC. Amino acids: CASSLASGTITSSYNEQFF.

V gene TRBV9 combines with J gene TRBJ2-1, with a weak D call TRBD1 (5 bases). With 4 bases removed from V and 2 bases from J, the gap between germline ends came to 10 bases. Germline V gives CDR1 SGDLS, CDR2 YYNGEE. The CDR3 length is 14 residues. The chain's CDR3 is CASSSDSAYNEQFF. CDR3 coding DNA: TGTGCCAGCAGCTCCGACAGTGCCTACAATGAGCAGTTCTTC.

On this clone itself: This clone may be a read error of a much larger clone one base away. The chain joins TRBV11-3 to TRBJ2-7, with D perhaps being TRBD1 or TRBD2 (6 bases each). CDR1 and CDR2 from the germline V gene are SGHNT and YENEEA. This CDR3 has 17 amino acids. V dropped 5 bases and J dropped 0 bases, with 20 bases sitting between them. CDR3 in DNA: TGTGCCAGCAGCACCGGCCGGGGGCGGAAAAGCTCCTACGAGCAGTACTTC. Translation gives CASSTGRGRKSSYEQYF. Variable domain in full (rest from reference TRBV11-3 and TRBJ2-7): EAGVVQSPRYKIIEKKQPVAFWCNPISGHNTLYWYLQNLGQGPELLIRYENEEAVDDSQLPKDRFSAERLKGVDSTLKIQPAELGDSAVYLCASSTGRGRKSSYEQYFGPGTRLTVT.

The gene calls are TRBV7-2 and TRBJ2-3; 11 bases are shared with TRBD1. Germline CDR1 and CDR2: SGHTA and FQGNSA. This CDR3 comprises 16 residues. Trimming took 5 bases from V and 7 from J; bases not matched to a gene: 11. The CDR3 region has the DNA TGTGCCAGCAGCACCGCCGGGACAGGGGGTCCGTATACGCAGTATTTT. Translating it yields CASSTAGTGGPYTQYF.

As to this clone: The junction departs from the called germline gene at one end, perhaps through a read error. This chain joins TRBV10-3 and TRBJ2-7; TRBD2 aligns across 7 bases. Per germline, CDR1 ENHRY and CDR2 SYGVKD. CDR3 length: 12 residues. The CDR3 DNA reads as TGTACCATCAGGACTAGTTCCTACGAGCAGTACTTC. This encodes CTIRTSSYEQYF.

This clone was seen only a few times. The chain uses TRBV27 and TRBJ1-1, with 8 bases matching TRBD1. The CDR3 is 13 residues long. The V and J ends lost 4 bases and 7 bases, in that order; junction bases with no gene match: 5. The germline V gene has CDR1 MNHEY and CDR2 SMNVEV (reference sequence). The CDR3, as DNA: TGTGCCAGCAGTTCCGGACAGGGTGGTGAAGCTTTCTTT. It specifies CASSSGQGGEAFF.

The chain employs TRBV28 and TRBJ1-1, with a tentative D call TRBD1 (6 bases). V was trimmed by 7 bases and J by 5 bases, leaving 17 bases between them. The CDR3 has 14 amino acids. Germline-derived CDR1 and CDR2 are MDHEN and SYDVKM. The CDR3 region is CASTTFGGATEAFF. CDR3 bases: TGTGCCAGCACCACTTTTGGGGGCGCGACTGAAGCTTTCTTT.

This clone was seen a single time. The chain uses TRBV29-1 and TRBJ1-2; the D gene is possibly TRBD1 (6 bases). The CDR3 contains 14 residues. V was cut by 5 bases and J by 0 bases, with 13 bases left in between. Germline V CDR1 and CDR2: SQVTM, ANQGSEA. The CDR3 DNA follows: TGCAGCGTTCCAAGGGACACTTCTAACTATGGCTACACCTTC. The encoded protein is CSVPRDTSNYGYTF. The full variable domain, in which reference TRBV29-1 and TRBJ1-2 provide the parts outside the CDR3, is SAVISQKPSRDICQRGTSLTIQCQVDSQVTMMFWYRQQPGQSLTLIATANQGSEATYESGFVIDKFPISRPNLTFSTLTVSNMSPEDSSIYLCSVPRDTSNYGYTFGSGTRLTVV.

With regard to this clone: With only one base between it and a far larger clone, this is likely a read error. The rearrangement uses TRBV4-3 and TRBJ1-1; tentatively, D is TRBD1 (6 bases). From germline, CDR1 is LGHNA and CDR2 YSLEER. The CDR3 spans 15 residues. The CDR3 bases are TGCGCCGGCAGCCAAGGGAGACAGGAGAACACTGAAGCTTTCTTT. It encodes CAGSQGRQENTEAFF.

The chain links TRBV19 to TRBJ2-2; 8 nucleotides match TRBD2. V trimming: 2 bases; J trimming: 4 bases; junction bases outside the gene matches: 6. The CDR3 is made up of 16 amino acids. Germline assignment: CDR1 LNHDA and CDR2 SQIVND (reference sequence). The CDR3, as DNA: TGTGCCAGTAGTATAAGGGGACTAGTCGGCACCGGGGAGCTGTTTTTT. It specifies CASSIRGLVGTGELFF.

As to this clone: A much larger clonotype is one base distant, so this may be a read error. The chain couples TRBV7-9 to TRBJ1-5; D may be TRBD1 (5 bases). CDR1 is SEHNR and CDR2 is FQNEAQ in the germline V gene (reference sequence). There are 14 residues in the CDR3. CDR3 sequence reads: CVSSPGDGNQPQHF. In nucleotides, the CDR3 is TGTGTCAGCAGCCCGGGGGATGGCAATCAGCCCCAGCATTTT.